These T cell receptor beta chains were read from a single sample in a study of blood T cell repertoires in COVID-19. Sequencing was performed with immunoSEQ multiplex PCR; in TCRdb, only in-frame clones are kept and a portion is missing. The data show roughly 38,000 clones, roughly 80% seen once. The sample consisted of peripheral blood. These receptors all stem from a man in his sixties with active COVID-19. Both conserved end residues are part of each CDR3. Each record gives: clone size, D gene, J gene, V gene, CDR3 DNA, CDR3 protein. The D gene is left open where the match is weak. A row's size may be missing; if present it is once, few, many or a size class.

abundance: NA
d_gene: NA
j_gene: TRBJ1-5
v_gene: TRBV4-2
CDR3nt: TGTGCCAGCAGCCAAGAGGGTTGGCAGGGAAGCAATCAGCCCCAGCATTTT
CDR3aa: CASSQEGWQGSNQPQHF

abundance: NA
d_gene: NA
j_gene: TRBJ1-1
v_gene: TRBV6-2/TRBV6-3
CDR3nt: TGTGCCAGCAGTTACCTTCGGGGATATGCTGAAGCTTTCTTT
CDR3aa: CASSYLRGYAEAFF

abundance: NA
d_gene: TRBD2
j_gene: TRBJ2-3
v_gene: TRBV7-2
CDR3nt: TGTGCCAGCAGCTCCGCCTCGCTAGCGGTGGCTGGTACGCAGTATTTT
CDR3aa: CASSSASLAVAGTQYF

abundance: few
d_gene: TRBD1
j_gene: TRBJ1-6
v_gene: TRBV27
CDR3nt: TGTGCCAGCAGTTTTGACAGGGTGGGGGCCTATAATTCACCCCTCCACTTT
CDR3aa: CASSFDRVGAYNSPLHF

abundance: NA
d_gene: NA
j_gene: TRBJ2-2
v_gene: TRBV28
CDR3nt: TGTGCCACCTTAGGGGGGGCTAGCACCGGGGAGCTGTTTTTT
CDR3aa: CATLGGASTGELFF

abundance: NA
d_gene: NA
j_gene: TRBJ2-7
v_gene: TRBV5-6
CDR3nt: TGTGCCAGCAGCTTGTTTCAGGGAATGGTGTCCTACGAGCAGTACTTC
CDR3aa: CASSLFQGMVSYEQYF

abundance: once
d_gene: NA
j_gene: TRBJ1-5
v_gene: TRBV3-1/TRBV3-2
CDR3nt: TGTGCCAGCAGCTTACACAGGGTACTTGACAATCAGCCCCAGCATTTT
CDR3aa: CASSLHRVLDNQPQHF

abundance: NA
d_gene: TRBD1
j_gene: TRBJ2-5
v_gene: TRBV6-1
CDR3nt: TGTGCCAGCAGGGAAGGACAGGGGAGGGAGACCCAGTACTTC
CDR3aa: CASREGQGRETQYF

abundance: few
d_gene: TRBD2
j_gene: TRBJ2-3
v_gene: TRBV4-1
CDR3nt: TGCGCCAGCAGCCAAGCTTTAGCAGCGGGAACCCCAGATACGCAGTATTTT
CDR3aa: CASSQALAAGTPDTQYF

abundance: NA
d_gene: NA
j_gene: TRBJ1-6
v_gene: TRBV5-4
CDR3nt: TGTGCCAGCAGCTTGGGGACAGCTTATAATTCACCCCTCCACTTT
CDR3aa: CASSLGTAYNSPLHF

abundance: NA
d_gene: TRBD1
j_gene: TRBJ1-6
v_gene: TRBV5-1
CDR3nt: TGCGCCAGCAGACCAAGCCAGACAGGGGTGTATAATTCACCCCTCCACTTT
CDR3aa: CASRPSQTGVYNSPLHF